The sequence of this T cell receptor (beta chain) was determined in a study of blood T cell repertoires in COVID-19. This CDR3 contains 15 residues. Germline CDR1 is KGHSH and CDR2 is LQKENI. V gave up 3 bases and J gave up 0 bases, with 11 bases separating them. TCRdb's copy holds only in-frame clones and misses some; the assay was immunoSEQ multiplex PCR. This sample yields just over 300,000 clones, of which roughly 86% are seen a single time; 8% to 9.5% belongs to the top ten. Source material: PBMCs or T cells enriched from blood (not recorded which). This chain links TRBV18 with TRBJ1-1; D call uncertain. The TCR sequence derives from a woman between 18 and 29 years old who had recovered from COVID-19. The CDR3 loop is CASSPGVQVNTEAFF. CDR3 DNA: TGTGCCAGCTCACCCGGGGTTCAAGTGAACACTGAAGCTTTCTTT.